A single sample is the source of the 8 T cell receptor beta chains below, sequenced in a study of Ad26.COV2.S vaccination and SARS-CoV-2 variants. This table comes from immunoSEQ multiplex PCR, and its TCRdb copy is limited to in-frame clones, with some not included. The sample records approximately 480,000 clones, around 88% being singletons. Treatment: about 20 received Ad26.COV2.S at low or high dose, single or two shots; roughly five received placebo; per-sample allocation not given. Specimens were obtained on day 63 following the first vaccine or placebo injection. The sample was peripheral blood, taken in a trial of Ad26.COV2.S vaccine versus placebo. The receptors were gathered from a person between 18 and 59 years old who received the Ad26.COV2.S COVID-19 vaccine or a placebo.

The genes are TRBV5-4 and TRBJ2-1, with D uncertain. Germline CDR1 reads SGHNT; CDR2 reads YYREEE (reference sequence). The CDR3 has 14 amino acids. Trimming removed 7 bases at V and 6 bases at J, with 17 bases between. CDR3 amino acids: CASHGLARGNEQFF. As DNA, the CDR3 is TGTGCCAGCCACGGCCTCGCCAGAGGCAATGAGCAGTTCTTC.

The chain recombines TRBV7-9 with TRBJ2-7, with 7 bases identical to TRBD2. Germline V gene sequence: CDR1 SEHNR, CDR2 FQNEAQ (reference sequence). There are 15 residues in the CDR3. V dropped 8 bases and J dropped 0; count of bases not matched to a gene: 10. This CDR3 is CASSTPGGSSYEQYF. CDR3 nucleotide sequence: TGTGCCAGCTCAACCCCGGGCGGGAGCTCCTACGAGCAGTACTTC.

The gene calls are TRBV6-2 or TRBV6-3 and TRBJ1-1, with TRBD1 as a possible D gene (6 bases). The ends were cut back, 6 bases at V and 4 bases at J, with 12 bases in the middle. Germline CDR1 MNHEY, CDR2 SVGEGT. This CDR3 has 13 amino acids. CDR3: CASSPTGFTEAFF. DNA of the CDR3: TGTGCCAGCAGCCCCACAGGGTTCACTGAAGCTTTCTTT.

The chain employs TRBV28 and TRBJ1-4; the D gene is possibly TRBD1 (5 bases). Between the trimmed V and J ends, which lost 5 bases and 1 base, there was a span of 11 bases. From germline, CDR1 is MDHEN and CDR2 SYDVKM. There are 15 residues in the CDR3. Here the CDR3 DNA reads TGTGCCAGCAGTATCACCGGGGGAACTAATGAAAAACTGTTTTTT. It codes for CASSITGGTNEKLFF.

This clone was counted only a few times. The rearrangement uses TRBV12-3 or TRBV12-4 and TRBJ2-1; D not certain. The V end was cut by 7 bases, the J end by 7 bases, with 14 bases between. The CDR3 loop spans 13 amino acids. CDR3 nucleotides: TGTGCCAGCACCCGCCCCCTTAGAAATGAGCAGTTCTTC. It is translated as CASTRPLRNEQFF.

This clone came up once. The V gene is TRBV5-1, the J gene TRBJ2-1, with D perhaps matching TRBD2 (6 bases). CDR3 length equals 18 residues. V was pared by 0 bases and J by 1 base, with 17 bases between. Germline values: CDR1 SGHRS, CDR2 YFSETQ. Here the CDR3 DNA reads TGCGCCAGCAGCTTGGCTCTGGGGCAGGGAGGTTCCTACAATGAGCAGTTCTTC. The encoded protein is CASSLALGQGGSYNEQFF. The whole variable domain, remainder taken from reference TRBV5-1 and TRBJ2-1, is KAGVTQTPRYLIKTRGQQVTLSCSPISGHRSVSWYQQTPGQGLQFLFEYFSETQRNKGNFPGRFSGRQFSNSRSEMNVSTLELGDSALYLCASSLALGQGGSYNEQFFGPGTRLTVL.

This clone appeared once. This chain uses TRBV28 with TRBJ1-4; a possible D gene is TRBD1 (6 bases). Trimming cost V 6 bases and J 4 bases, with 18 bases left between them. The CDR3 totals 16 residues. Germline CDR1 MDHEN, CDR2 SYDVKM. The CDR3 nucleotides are TGTGCCAGCAGCCTGCAGGGGACATATGGTAATGAAAAACTGTTTTTT. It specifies CASSLQGTYGNEKLFF.

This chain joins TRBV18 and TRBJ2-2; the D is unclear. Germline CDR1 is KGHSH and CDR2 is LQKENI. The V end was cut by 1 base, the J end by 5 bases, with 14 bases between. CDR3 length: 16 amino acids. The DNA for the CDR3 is TGTGCCAGCTCACCACTAAACAATCTGGGGACCGGGGAGCTGTTTTTT. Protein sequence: CASSPLNNLGTGELFF.